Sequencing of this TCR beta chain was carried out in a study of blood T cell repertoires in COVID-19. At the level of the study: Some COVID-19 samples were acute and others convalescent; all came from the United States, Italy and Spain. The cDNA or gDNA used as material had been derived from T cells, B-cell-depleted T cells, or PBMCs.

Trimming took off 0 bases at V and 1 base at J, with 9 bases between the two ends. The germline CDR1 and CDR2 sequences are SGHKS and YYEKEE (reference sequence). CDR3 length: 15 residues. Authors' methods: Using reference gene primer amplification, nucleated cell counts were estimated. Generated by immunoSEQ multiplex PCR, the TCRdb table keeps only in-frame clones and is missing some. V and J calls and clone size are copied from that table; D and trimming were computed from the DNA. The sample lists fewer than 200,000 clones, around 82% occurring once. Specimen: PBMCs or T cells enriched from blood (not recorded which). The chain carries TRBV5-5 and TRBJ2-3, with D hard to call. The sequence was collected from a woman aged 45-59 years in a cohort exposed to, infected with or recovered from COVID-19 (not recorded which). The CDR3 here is CASSLASRRTDTQYF. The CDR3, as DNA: TGTGCCAGCAGCTTGGCGAGCCGCCGCACAGATACGCAGTATTTT.